This record covers a single T cell receptor beta chain. Its target antigen remains unknown. Base qualities are not recorded, but no much larger clone differs from it by a single base. The TCR beta CDR3 regions were amplified from the RNA transcripts. A first-round RT-PCR of the TCR CDR3 used the HTBI primer set with the Qiagen OneStep RT-PCR kit. Libraries were constructed in a second round of multiplex PCR, after which size selection and purification were carried out. Sequencing of the libraries was done on an Illumina HiSeq2000 using paired-end 100 bp reads. The source study handled its data this way. SOAPnuke was used to process the raw data, removing reads that contained adapters or uncalled bases, had a mean Phred below 15, or lacked an exact match to the constant primer or identifier. High-quality paired reads were merged with COPE v1.2.5, and unique nucleotide sequences were defined as clonotypes. MiTCR v1.1 was used to align the clonotypes against IMGT TRBV, TRBD and TRBJ reference segments. The analysis included only V-J combinations with a frequency above 0.0001, which together covered more than 98% of the repertoires. A TCS score was defined as the ratio between F50 (clonal expansion) and ExV (chaos), using BLOSUM62-based TCRdist between CDR3 peptides within each V-J. Welch's t-statistics and random forest reduced approximately 520 V-J features to 13, which were used in a naive Bayes classifier (R e1071). Thyroid-blood repertoire similarity was quantified with the Morisita-Horn index. TCRdb handled the public reads itself, with Q25 trimming in fastp and clone calling in MiXCR, and kept productive beta chains. For every CDR3 protein sequence, its rows merge into one entry that carries the most common genes and DNA. The V and J calls, along with clone size, are taken from TCRdb and not from the paper's own processing. The sample table records about 37,000 distinct CDR3 sequences; about 47% of these occur just once. Roughly 16% of the sample is taken by the ten largest.

Reading from cysteine to phenylalanine, the CDR3 counts 14 amino acids. Just CDR3 DNA is preserved here, 42 bases in frame from base 1. Sequences SGHTS (CDR1) and YDEGEE (CDR2) are obtained from the germline V gene. V is cut back by 3 bases and J by 6 bases, with 9 bases in the junction unmatched. In the ophthalmopathy patients, disease was moderately to severely active, with a Clinical Activity Score of 3 or more, a NOSPECS grade of 4 or more, and a duration of less than 3 months. Exclusion was applied to patients with uncontrolled infections, other autoimmune diseases, pregnancy or lactation. Diagnoses were established on the basis of clinical symptoms, serum thyroxine and TRAb, thyroid ultrasound, and orbital computed tomography. Ficoll-Paque density gradient centrifugation was used to isolate PBMCs from around 10 ml of fresh peripheral blood. Total RNA was extracted using Trizol reagent, and RNA quality was assessed on an Agilent 2100 Bioanalyzer.

The data belong to a study of T cells in Graves' hyperthyroidism and ophthalmopathy (dated by TCRdb to about 2019). Looking at the study overall: Peripheral blood was sampled at the time of initial diagnosis, prior to any treatment. TCR V-J signatures able to tell the groups apart were searched for in a discovery cohort of some 100 patients, of whom under 45 had Graves' ophthalmopathy and around 56 had stable Graves' hyperthyroidism. Whether ophthalmopathy could be predicted prospectively was tested in an independent validation cohort made up of under 20 hyperthyroidism patients plus 17 patients who later progressed to ophthalmopathy. For training and testing, the approximately 97 patients in the discovery cohort were randomly divided in a 7:3 ratio. In six Graves' hyperthyroidism patients, the study also compared T-cell repertoires from thyroid tissue with T-cell repertoires from blood. Once sampling was done, hyperthyroidism patients were given methimazole at a starting dose of 30 mg daily, whereas ophthalmopathy patients were given high-dose intravenous methylprednisolone. The paper describes TCR Vbeta CDR3 sequencing of 140 or so peripheral blood samples, made up of some 40 ophthalmopathy patients, around 73 hyperthyroidism patients and some 17 progressor patients. What the study reported, not specific to this receptor: In validation, the model predicted progression to ophthalmopathy with approximately 71% sensitivity and about 72% specificity, a median of approximately 6.5 months before onset. Ophthalmopathy was separated from stable hyperthyroidism by a 13 V-J signature model, with approximately 85% sensitivity and about 81% specificity obtained in cross-validation and 80%/75% obtained in testing. No statistical method was used to fix the sample size in advance, and group allocation was not hidden from the investigators. Most expanded thyroid clonotypes (frequency above 0.001) were also detected in blood, suggesting blood repertoires may reflect thyroid immune responses.

The chain couples TRBV5-8 to TRBJ2-7; 7 bases in the junction line up with TRBD2. The sequenced material came from blood. The receptor's source is a man aged 40-55 years with Graves' ophthalmopathy. The DNA sequence is TGTGCCAGCAGCTCGCGGGAGAGGGACGGCGAGCAGTACTTC. It codes for CASSSRERDGEQYF.